The clone carrying this T cell receptor (beta chain) was seen repeatedly, ten times or more. Antigen unknown. Researchers defined stable Graves' hyperthyroidism as no ophthalmopathy progression within 18 months. Patients aged 18 to 65 with hyperthyroidism were newly diagnosed, with duration under 2 months. This sample is drawn from a study of T cells in Graves' hyperthyroidism and ophthalmopathy. Points from the study as a whole: Most thyroid clonotypes with frequency above 0.001 were detected in blood.

RNA transcripts served as the template for amplifying TCR beta CDR3 regions. An initial round of RT-PCR targeting the TCR CDR3 relied on the HTBI primer set. TCRdb used MiXCR to reprocess the multiplex PCR reads, holding one entry per CDR3 protein. The sample contains 400,000 to 550,000 distinct CDR3 sequences, 14% of which appear only once. V gave up 6 bases and J gave up 1 base, with 3 bases separating them. Germline V gives CDR1 MNHNS, CDR2 SASEGT. The CDR3 runs to 12 residues. The TCR sequence derives from a woman aged 18-29 years with Graves' hyperthyroidism. V and J are TRBV6-1 and TRBJ2-2; D unclear. The sequencing sample was made of blood. For the CDR3, the DNA is TGTGCCAGCAGGATGAACACCGGGGAGCTGTTTTTT. It codes for CASRMNTGELFF.